This T cell receptor (beta chain) was captured by sequencing in a study of blood T cells in healthy people across ages. Primed by a sample-barcoded 5' primer and a J-beta primer mix, a second PCR proceeded for 7 to 11 cycles. In TCRdb, the 5' RACE reads were re-called with MiXCR into one record per CDR3 protein. The repertoire has about 1.8 million distinct CDR3 sequences, 49% of them found once; the top ten carry around 2.1%. The V segment lost 0 bases and the J segment 7 bases; nucleotides outside the gene matches: 8. The V gene's germline CDR1 is DFQATT and CDR2 SNEGSKA (reference sequence). There are 15 residues in the CDR3.

The sequence was obtained from a woman aged 40-49 years in good health. The rearrangement joins TRBV20-1 to TRBJ2-5, with 10 bases aligning to TRBD2. The material sequenced was blood. CDR3: CSARDVAGGMGTQYF. In DNA, the CDR3 is TGCAGTGCTAGAGATGTAGCGGGGGGTATGGGGACCCAGTACTTC.